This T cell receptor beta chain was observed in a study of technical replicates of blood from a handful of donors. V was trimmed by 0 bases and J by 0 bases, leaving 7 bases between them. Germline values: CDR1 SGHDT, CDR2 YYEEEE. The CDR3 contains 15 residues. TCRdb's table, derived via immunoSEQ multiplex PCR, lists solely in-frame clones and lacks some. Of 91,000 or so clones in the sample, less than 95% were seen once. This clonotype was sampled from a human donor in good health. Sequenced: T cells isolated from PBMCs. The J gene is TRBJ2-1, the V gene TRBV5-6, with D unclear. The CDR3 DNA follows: TGTGCCAGCAGCTTGGGACTGAGCTCCTACAATGAGCAGTTCTTC. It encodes CASSLGLSSYNEQFF.